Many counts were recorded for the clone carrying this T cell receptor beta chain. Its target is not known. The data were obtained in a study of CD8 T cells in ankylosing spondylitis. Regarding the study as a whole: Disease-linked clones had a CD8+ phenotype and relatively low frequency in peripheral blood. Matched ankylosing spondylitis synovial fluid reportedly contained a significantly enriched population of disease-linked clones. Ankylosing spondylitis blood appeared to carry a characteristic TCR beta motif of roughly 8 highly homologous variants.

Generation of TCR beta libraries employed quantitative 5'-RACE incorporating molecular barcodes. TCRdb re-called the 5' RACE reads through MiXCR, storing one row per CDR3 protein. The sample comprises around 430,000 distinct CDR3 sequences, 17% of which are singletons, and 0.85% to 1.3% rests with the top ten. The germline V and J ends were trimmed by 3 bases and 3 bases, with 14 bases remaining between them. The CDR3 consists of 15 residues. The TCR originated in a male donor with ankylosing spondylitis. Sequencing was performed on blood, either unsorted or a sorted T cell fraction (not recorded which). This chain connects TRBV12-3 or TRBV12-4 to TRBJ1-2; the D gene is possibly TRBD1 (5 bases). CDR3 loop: CASSLRGRRDYGYTF. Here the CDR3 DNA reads TGTGCCAGCAGTTTGCGGGGACGTAGGGACTATGGCTACACCTTC.